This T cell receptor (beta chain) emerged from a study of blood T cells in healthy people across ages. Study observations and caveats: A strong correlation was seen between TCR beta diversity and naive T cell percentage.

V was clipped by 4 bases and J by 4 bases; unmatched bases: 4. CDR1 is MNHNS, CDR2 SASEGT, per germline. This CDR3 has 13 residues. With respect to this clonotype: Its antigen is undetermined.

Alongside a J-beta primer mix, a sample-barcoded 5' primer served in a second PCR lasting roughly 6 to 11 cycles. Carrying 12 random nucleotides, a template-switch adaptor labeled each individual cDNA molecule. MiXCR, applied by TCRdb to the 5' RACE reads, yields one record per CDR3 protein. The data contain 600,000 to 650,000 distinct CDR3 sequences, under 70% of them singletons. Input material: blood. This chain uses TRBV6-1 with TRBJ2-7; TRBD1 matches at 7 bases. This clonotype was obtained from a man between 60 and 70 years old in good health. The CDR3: CASSVGQQYEQYF. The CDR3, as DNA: TGTGCCAGCAGTGTGGGACAGCAATACGAGCAGTACTTC.